This is a list of T cell receptor beta chains from one sample in a study of shared clonotypes between healthy human individuals. Using immunoSEQ multiplex PCR, the repertoire was profiled, and TCRdb retains in-frame clones only, with some absent. The repertoire holds about 2.4 million clones, with around nine tenths as singletons. Material: naive CD4+ T cells sorted from blood. The receptor source for this set is a man between 18 and 29 years old in good health. CDR3s include the opening cysteine and the closing phenylalanine or tryptophan. The D gene is left open where the match is weak. Clone size, where shown, is once, few, many, or a class for clones that have expanded.

TRBV9	-	TRBJ1-3	TRBD1	CASSVEPTGDKDTIYF	TGTGCCAGCAGCGTAGAGCCGACAGGGGATAAGGACACCATATATTTT
TRBV5-1	few	TRBJ2-7	-	CASMLGGSYEQYF	TGCGCCAGCATGCTTGGCGGTTCCTACGAGCAGTACTTC
TRBV6-5	-	TRBJ2-7	-	CASSPPGAPSYEQYF	TGTGCCAGCAGTCCTCCGGGGGCTCCTTCCTACGAGCAGTACTTC
TRBV14	-	TRBJ2-7	-	CASSQVWGGKEQYF	TGTGCCAGCAGCCAAGTTTGGGGCGGGAAGGAGCAGTACTTC
TRBV9	-	TRBJ2-1	TRBD1	CASSVVETGSSEQFF	TGTGCCAGCAGCGTAGTGGAGACAGGGTCCTCGGAGCAGTTCTTC
TRBV19	once	TRBJ1-5	-	CASKAGRWGQPQHF	TGTGCCAGTAAGGCCGGGAGGTGGGGTCAGCCCCAGCATTTT
TRBV7-2	-	TRBJ1-1	-	CASSLVAGNTEAFF	TGTGCCAGCAGCTTAGTGGCGGGAAACACTGAAGCTTTCTTT
TRBV5-1	-	TRBJ2-3	-	CASSLGHSGDTQYF	TGCGCCAGCAGCTTGGGACACAGTGGAGATACGCAGTATTTT
TRBV29-1	once	TRBJ2-1	TRBD2	CSVGAGGPRDEQFF	TGCAGCGTGGGAGCGGGAGGGCCTCGGGATGAGCAGTTCTTC
TRBV21-1	-	TRBJ2-6	-	CASSKALGLPLYSGANVLTF	TGTGCCAGCAGCAAAGCGCTAGGGCTACCCCTGTACTCTGGGGCCAACGTCCTGACTTTC
TRBV11-3	-	TRBJ2-1	-	CASSPEGAYNEQFF	TGTGCCAGCAGCCCCGAAGGGGCCTACAATGAGCAGTTCTTC
TRBV7-9	-	TRBJ1-4	-	CASSLGIATNEKLFF	TGTGCCAGCAGCTTAGGTATTGCAACTAATGAAAAACTGTTTTTT
TRBV7-2	-	TRBJ2-7	-	CASSLKVDASYEQYF	TGTGCCAGCAGTCTCAAAGTCGATGCCTCCTACGAGCAGTACTTC
TRBV7-2	-	TRBJ1-6	-	CASSPYNSPLHF	TGTGCCAGCAGCCCATATAATTCACCCCTCCACTTT
TRBV5-1	once	TRBJ1-1	TRBD1	CASSAGSGTGGTEAFF	TGCGCCAGCAGCGCTGGGAGTGGGACAGGGGGCACTGAAGCTTTCTTT
TRBV11-3	-	TRBJ2-1	TRBD1	CASSLGGQGRNEQFF	TGTGCCAGCAGCTTGGGGGGACAGGGGAGGAATGAGCAGTTCTTC
TRBV27	-	TRBJ2-7	TRBD1	CASSSRQGSYEQYF	TGTGCCAGCAGTTCCCGACAGGGGAGCTACGAGCAGTACTTC
TRBV7-6	-	TRBJ2-3	TRBD2	CASSLVAGVADTQYF	TGTGCCAGCAGCTTGGTAGCGGGGGTGGCAGATACGCAGTATTTT
TRBV19	once	TRBJ1-4	-	CASSFNEKLFF	TGTGCCAGTTCATTTAATGAAAAACTGTTTTTT
TRBV6-1	-	TRBJ2-5	-	CASSVMGVEETQYF	TGTGCCAGCAGTGTGATGGGGGTAGAGGAGACCCAGTACTTC
TRBV23-1	-	TRBJ1-6	-	CASSQRRRSLNSPLHF	TGCGCCAGCAGTCAACGTCGCAGGTCCCTAAATTCACCCCTCCACTTT
TRBV6-5	-	TRBJ2-3	TRBD2	CASSNPGLATTQYF	TGTGCCAGCAGTAATCCGGGACTAGCGACTACGCAGTATTTT
TRBV6-4	-	TRBJ2-3	-	CASSVHPRTDTQYF	TGTGCCAGCAGTGTCCACCCCAGGACAGATACGCAGTATTTT
TRBV10-3	-	TRBJ1-2	-	CAISGTERGYTF	TGTGCCATCTCAGGGACCGAGCGGGGCTACACCTTC
TRBV5-1	-	TRBJ2-2	-	CASSLERNTGELFF	TGCGCCAGCAGCTTGGAAAGGAACACCGGGGAGCTGTTTTTT
TRBV9	-	TRBJ2-3	TRBD1	CASSVGQGPNTDTQYF	TGTGCCAGCAGCGTAGGACAGGGCCCTAACACAGATACGCAGTATTTT
TRBV7-2	-	TRBJ2-1	TRBD2	CASRLWGGGYNEQFF	TGTGCCAGCAGGCTGTGGGGCGGGGGCTACAATGAGCAGTTCTTC
TRBV6-7	once	TRBJ1-5	-	CASRGKSSYSNQPQHF	TGTGCCAGCAGGGGGAAGTCGAGTTATAGCAATCAGCCCCAGCATTTT
TRBV11-3	-	TRBJ2-7	-	CASSLLRQAQPLVYEQYF	TGTGCCAGCAGCTTACTTCGACAGGCCCAACCCCTCGTCTACGAGCAGTACTTC
TRBV9	-	TRBJ2-7	-	CASSATGYEQYF	TGTGCCAGCAGCGCGACAGGCTACGAGCAGTACTTC